This record looks at one T cell receptor (beta chain) sequence and its context. What it binds is unknown. This specimen comes from a study of T-cell reconstitution after alpha-beta-depleted transplantation in children. Study conclusions and caveats: After one year, T-cell counts and TCRbeta diversity mostly came from new T cells.

Preparation of the TCRbeta library was carried out with unique molecular identifiers. TCRdb called the PCR reads again in MiXCR, with one record for every CDR3 protein. The sample gives approximately 110,000 distinct CDR3 sequences, 23% of which show up once; 10% is in the top ten. V gave up 6 bases and J gave up 8 bases, with 20 bases separating them. The CDR3 runs 15 residues. The chain links TRBV23-1 to TRBJ2-1; D is possibly TRBD1 or TRBD2 (5 bases each). TRBV23-1 qualifies as an ORF whose function is uncertain. This sample comprised PBMCs, mostly from graft donor cells, obtained 180 days after TCRalphabeta/CD19-depleted stem cell transplant. The TCR was taken from a male patient aged 2 to 9 who had a stem cell transplant for chronic granulomatous disease, so the T cells may come from the graft donor. CDR3 nucleotide sequence: TGCGCCAGCAGCTGGGGGAGCGGTGTTGGCTATGAGCAGTTCTTC. Residues: CASSWGSGVGYEQFF.